The sequence of this T cell receptor (beta chain) was determined in a study of blood T cell repertoires in COVID-19. About the study: Collection of acute and convalescent COVID-19 samples took place in the United States, Italy and Spain. PBMCs, B-cell-depleted T cells, or T cells provided the cDNA or gDNA that made up the material.

Germline-derived CDR1 and CDR2 are SGDLS and YYNGEE. The V end lost 5 bases, the J end lost 4 bases, and 15 bases lay between the germline ends. CDR3 length equals 14 residues. Authors' data handling: Researchers report that nucleated cell counts were estimated from reference gene primer amplification. Data came from immunoSEQ multiplex PCR; TCRdb stores just in-frame clones and leaves some out. That table is the source of V, J and clone size, and D and trimming were worked out from the DNA. The table has over 250,000 clones, about four fifths seen once. Sequenced: peripheral blood. The rearrangement joins TRBV9 to TRBJ1-2; possible D gene TRBD1, 5 bases. This clonotype was obtained from a human donor with COVID-19, enrolled during active disease. The donor label of this sample is uncertain. CDR3 protein: CASRPGSGAYGYTF. CDR3 DNA: TGTGCCAGCAGGCCCGGGAGTGGGGCCTATGGCTACACCTTC.